The text below deals with one T cell receptor beta chain. Its antigen remains unidentified. The data are from a study of CD8+ T cells in alopecia areata. Broader study findings: Resident alphabeta T-cell populations of normal skin are likewise subject to sequencing in scalp samples.

Alopecia areata patients provided lesional scalp punch biopsies and peripheral blood, both collected for the study. Extracted RNA was reverse transcribed, and the resulting cDNA served as sequencing template. The data were produced by immunoSEQ multiplex PCR, yet TCRdb's version contains in-frame clones alone and is incomplete. In the table there are about 140,000 clones, approximately 50% of which are singletons. The CDR3 sequence is 17 residues long. The ends were cut back, 0 bases at V and 2 bases at J, with 14 bases in the middle. This sequence joins TRBV23-1 and TRBJ1-5; D call uncertain. TRBV23-1 is placed among ORFs of uncertain function. The sample was CD4+ T cells sorted from blood, taken at week 0. This receptor was identified in a human donor with alopecia areata. Here the CDR3 reads CASSQSFGSQGNQPQHF. CDR3 coding DNA: TGCGCCAGCAGTCAATCGTTCGGCAGTCAGGGCAATCAGCCCCAGCATTTT.